In its sample, the clone carrying this TCR beta chain was seen a few times. Its antigen is still unknown. V was cut by 4 bases and J by 5 bases, with 14 bases left in between. The CDR3 is 13 amino acids. From germline, CDR1 is SQVTM and CDR2 ANQGSEA. TCRdb reprocessed the RT-PCR reads with MiXCR, giving one entry per CDR3 protein. The sample records fewer than 750,000 distinct CDR3 sequences, around 15% being singletons. These data originate in a study of response to subunit inactivated influenza vaccine. Findings and caveats of the study: There was a suggestion from the authors that each seasonal influenza vaccination recruits few new T cells.

This rearrangement joins TRBV29-1 to TRBJ2-5; D assignment may be TRBD1 or TRBD2 (5 bases each). The TCR comes from a man over 45 who received an inactivated influenza vaccine. The source was PBMCs from blood, collected about 13 days after vaccination. In DNA form, the CDR3 reads TGCAGCGTTGTCTGGGTGGGGACGGAGACCCAGTACTTC. Its translation is CSVVWVGTETQYF. The complete variable domain, with remaining parts taken from reference TRBV29-1 and TRBJ2-5, reads SAVISQKPSRDICQRGTSLTIQCQVDSQVTMMFWYRQQPGQSLTLIATANQGSEATYESGFVIDKFPISRPNLTFSTLTVSNMSPEDSSIYLCSVVWVGTETQYFGPGTRLLVL.